The 17 T cell receptor beta chains in this list originate from one sample, sequenced in a study of shared clonotypes between healthy human individuals. Sequenced by immunoSEQ multiplex PCR; TCRdb stores in-frame clones only, minus some. The table has approximately 500,000 clones, about 96% seen once. Sequenced material: naive CD4+ T cells sorted from blood. The subset here: CD45RA+ positively selected. These receptors originate from a woman aged 25 to 39 in good health.

The chain links TRBV18 to TRBJ2-1; D possibly corresponds to TRBD1 (5 bases). V was cut by 3 bases and J by 1 base, with 13 bases left in between. Germline CDR1 is KGHSH and CDR2 is LQKENI. The CDR3 loop spans 16 amino acids. Here the CDR3 reads CASSPTAGRSYNEQFF. Written as DNA, the CDR3 is TGTGCCAGCTCACCGACTGCAGGGCGTTCCTACAATGAGCAGTTCTTC.

The chain is built from TRBV5-1 and TRBJ2-3; D is unclear. The CDR3 is made up of 15 amino acids. The germline CDR1 and CDR2 sequences are SGHRS and YFSETQ. Trimming left V 1 base short and J 2 bases short, with 11 bases between. CDR3 residues: CASSLSTWYTDTQYF. The CDR3 DNA reads as TGCGCCAGCAGCTTGAGTACGTGGTACACAGATACGCAGTATTTT. Drawing the rest from reference TRBV5-1 and TRBJ2-3, the complete variable domain is KAGVTQTPRYLIKTRGQQVTLSCSPISGHRSVSWYQQTPGQGLQFLFEYFSETQRNKGNFPGRFSGRQFSNSRSEMNVSTLELGDSALYLCASSLSTWYTDTQYFGPGTRLTVL.

This chain joins TRBV7-2 and TRBJ2-4, with 11 positions matching TRBD1. The ends lost 1 base at V and 11 bases at J; junction bases unmatched: 7. The CDR3 sequence is 15 residues long. Per germline, CDR1 SGHTA and CDR2 FQGNSA. The CDR3 nucleotides are TGTGCCAGCAGCTTAGGCGGGACAGGGGGATCCCTTCAGTACTTC. Translated, it gives CASSLGGTGGSLQYF.

CDR3 coding DNA: TGCGCCACGTATCTAGCGGGAGCATCCAATGAGCAGTTCTTC. It is translated as CATYLAGASNEQFF. V usage is TRBV10-2 and J usage is TRBJ2-1; TRBD2 matches 10 bases. Per germline, CDR1 WSHSY and CDR2 SAAADI. V dropped 10 bases and J dropped 6; count of bases not matched to a gene: 9. CDR3 length equals 14 residues.

The chain has TRBV10-1 and TRBJ2-7; D not resolved. The germline V gene encodes CDR1 WNHNN and CDR2 SYGVQD (reference sequence). Trimming cost V 4 bases and J 5 bases, with 9 bases left between them. The CDR3 spans 12 residues. The CDR3 loop is CASSGNADEQYF. CDR3 in DNA: TGCGCCAGCAGTGGAAACGCGGACGAGCAGTACTTC.

J is TRBJ2-2 and V is TRBV6-6; no reliable D call. From germline, CDR1 is MNHNY and CDR2 SVGAGI (reference sequence). The length of the CDR3 is 12 residues. Trimming stripped 8 bases from V and 4 bases from J, with 8 bases between. CDR3 nucleotide sequence: TGTGCCAGCTCGTGGGGCACCGGGGAGCTGTTTTTT. This sequence encodes CASSWGTGELFF.

V usage is TRBV7-9 and J usage is TRBJ2-6; D call uncertain. This CDR3 spans 17 amino acids. V lost 5 bases and J 0 bases, leaving 14 bases between the germline ends. In germline, CDR1 is SEHNR, CDR2 FQNEAQ (reference sequence). The CDR3 here is CASSRIGRNSGANVLTF. The CDR3 bases are TGTGCCAGCAGCCGAATCGGACGGAACTCTGGGGCCAACGTCCTGACTTTC.

V is TRBV19 and J is TRBJ1-6; no reliable D call. From germline, CDR1 is LNHDA and CDR2 SQIVND (reference sequence). The V end lost 5 bases, the J end lost 10 bases, and 12 bases lay between the germline ends. The CDR3 runs to 13 residues. DNA of the CDR3: TGTGCCAGTAGTGAGTTTCGTGGGTCACCCCTCCACTTT. It encodes CASSEFRGSPLHF.

This clone has just one count. The chain couples TRBV18 to TRBJ1-5, with 12 nucleotides matching TRBD1. With 3 bases clipped from V and 2 bases from J, the junction kept 8 bases outside the gene matches. The CDR3 covers 18 residues. Germline-derived CDR1 and CDR2 are KGHSH and LQKENI. CDR3 region: CASSPPGTGGGRNQPQHF. The DNA of the CDR3 is TGTGCCAGCTCACCCCCCGGGACAGGGGGCGGCCGCAATCAGCCCCAGCATTTT.

This chain uses TRBV7-2 with TRBJ2-7; tentatively, D is TRBD2 (5 bases). The V gene's germline CDR1 is SGHTA and CDR2 FQGNSA. V dropped 2 bases and J dropped 2 bases, with 16 bases sitting between them. The CDR3 runs 16 residues. The CDR3 coding sequence is TGTGCCAGCAGCTTAATAGGGCTAGCAAGTACCTACGAGCAGTACTTC. Its protein product is CASSLIGLASTYEQYF.

This chain connects TRBV28 to TRBJ2-5, with D unresolved. V lost 5 bases and J lost 7, with 26 bases in between. CDR1 MDHEN and CDR2 SYDVKM come from the germline V gene. The CDR3 runs to 17 residues. The CDR3 reads CASSLRSPTGRRVTQYF. The CDR3 nucleotides are TGTGCCAGCAGTCTCCGCTCACCGACCGGACGAAGGGTGACCCAGTACTTC.

This chain links TRBV29-1 with TRBJ1-5; D call uncertain. Germline V CDR1 and CDR2: SQVTM, ANQGSEA. The CDR3 is 13 amino acids. The ends were cut back, 4 bases at V and 3 bases at J, with 10 bases in the middle. This CDR3 reads CSVAGDDNQPQHF. CDR3 DNA sequence: TGCAGCGTTGCTGGGGATGACAATCAGCCCCAGCATTTT.

The chain is built from TRBV6-5 and TRBJ2-5; 10 bases are shared with TRBD2. CDR1 and CDR2 (germline): MNHEY, SVGAGI. J lost 3 bases, V lost 5 bases, and 6 bases had no gene match. The CDR3 spans 15 residues. The CDR3 is CASSPLAGAEETQYF. Here the CDR3 DNA reads TGTGCCAGCAGTCCCCTAGCGGGAGCGGAAGAGACCCAGTACTTC.

J is TRBJ2-1 and V is TRBV5-1, with D possibly being TRBD2 (6 bases). V lost 4 bases, J lost 4 bases, and 21 bases lay in between. Germline V CDR1 and CDR2: SGHRS, YFSETQ. The CDR3 has 17 residues. This CDR3 reads CASSRLQVGGLYNEQFF. Written as DNA, the CDR3 is TGCGCCAGCAGCCGGCTACAGGTGGGAGGATTATACAATGAGCAGTTCTTC.

Only one count was recorded for this clone. The V call is TRBV6-5, the J call TRBJ1-5; D gene unclear. This CDR3 contains 14 residues. Germline CDR1 reads MNHEY; CDR2 reads SVGAGI. Deletions cut 6 bases from V and 1 base from J, with 10 bases between. In DNA, the CDR3 is TGTGCCAGCAGATCCACATCCAGCAATCAGCCCCAGCATTTT. Its protein is CASRSTSSNQPQHF.

The chain couples TRBV6-4 to TRBJ2-1; no clear D. Germline V gene lookup returns CDR1 MRHNA and CDR2 SNTAGT. The CDR3 sequence is 13 residues long. The CDR3 protein is CVLQLTRFGEQFF. The CDR3 DNA sequence: TGTGTCCTACAACTGACCCGTTTCGGTGAGCAGTTCTTC.

The gene calls are TRBV18 and TRBJ1-4; D perhaps matches TRBD1 (5 bases). V was pared by 5 bases and J by 7 bases, with 14 bases between. Germline lookup yields CDR1 KGHSH and CDR2 LQKENI. This CDR3 is built from 14 residues. The CDR3 loop reads CASSGARGIEKLFF. The DNA for the CDR3 is TGTGCCAGCTCAGGGGCACGGGGCATTGAAAAACTGTTTTTT. Full variable domain (missing parts from reference TRBV18 and TRBJ1-4): NAGVMQNPRHLVRRRGQEARLRCSPMKGHSHVYWYRQLPEEGLKFMVYLQKENIIDESGMPKERFSAEFPKEGPSILRIQQVVRGDSAAYFCASSGARGIEKLFFGSGTQLSVL.